This TCR beta chain originates from a study of OX40 agonist ivuxolimab in advanced cancers. Looking at the study overall: Ivuxolimab was a fully human IgG2 agonistic monoclonal antibody targeting the costimulatory receptor OX40 (CD134). Intravenous ivuxolimab was administered to patients every 2 weeks at six dose levels: 0.01, 0.1, 0.3, 1.5, 3 and 10 mg/kg. Of the approximately 54 dose-escalation patients, hepatocellular carcinoma was present in about 20, melanoma in around 15, renal cell carcinoma in 9 and head and neck cancer in 9. A male proportion of roughly 80% and a mean age of around 60 years, ranging from about 23 to 90, were recorded for the dose-escalation cohort. Prior anti-PD-1, anti-PD-L1 or anti-CTLA-4 therapy was permitted, and checkpoint inhibitors had been received by about 37% of dose-escalation patients. Partial responses were achieved by three dose-escalation patients, of whom one had hepatocellular carcinoma and two had cutaneous melanoma. The point of sequencing TCRbeta in the periphery was to test whether ivuxolimab changed TCR sequence diversity and drove clonal T-cell expansion. The monotherapy dose-escalation portion (N of about 50 patients) of the phase I ivuxolimab trial is reported in the paper.

To sequence the TCRbeta CDR3 region, genomic DNA was isolated from the sorted cells. The immunoSEQ Assay was used for sequencing of TCRbeta CDR3 regions. TCRdb limited this immuneACCESS table to in-frame rearrangements with V and J called. A share of clones is missing; checked studies link under half to unresolved V genes, and the rest is unexplained. The sample table holds approximately 60,000 clones, of which roughly 80% were seen once. Roughly 5.2% of the sample comes from the top ten. The CDR3 runs 14 residues from the cysteine to the phenylalanine. Solely the CDR3 DNA is kept, with 42 bases framed from the first base. CDR1 and CDR2, looked up from the germline V gene, are SGHDT and YYEEEE. A distance of 18 bases separates the germline ends of V and J, which lose 2 bases and 12 bases respectively. As regards this clone: What this receptor recognizes is not known. No base-level quality is on record; no much larger clone is a single base apart.

Patients with autoimmune disease history or receiving systemic immunosuppression were excluded from the trial. In every dose cohort, peripheral blood was drawn for TCR sequencing at baseline, cycle 4 day 1, and cycle 7 day 1. The samples were taken from a phase I, first-in-human, multicenter, open-label dose-escalation trial of ivuxolimab. Adults with locally advanced or metastatic melanoma, renal cell, hepatocellular, or head and neck squamous cell carcinoma were enrolled in the trial. Before TCR sequencing, CD4+ T cells and CD8+ T cells from peripheral blood were sorted into separate populations. What the authors observed across the whole study: In partial responders in the 0.1-3.0 mg/kg groups, normalized peripheral clonal expansion was found to be among the lowest, especially among CD8+ T cells. On average, CD8+ T cells showed more expanded clones than CD4+ T cells after ivuxolimab. At doses of 0.1 to 3.0 mg/kg, clonal expansion of both CD4+ and CD8+ blood T cells was observed from baseline to week 6. Antigen specificity was not determined for the clonally expanded peripheral T cells. Low levels of normalized T-cell clonal expansion were also seen in some patients who did not respond.

Sequencing was performed on CD4+ or CD8+ T cells sorted from blood, taken in a trial of the OX40 agonist ivuxolimab. This clonotype was obtained from an adult with an advanced solid tumor such as melanoma, head and neck, liver or kidney cancer. The chain uses TRBV5-6 and TRBJ2-1, with TRBD1 perhaps the D gene, on 8 matching bases. The CDR3 reads as follows: CASSFQGAGAAQFF. The base sequence is TGTGCCAGCAGCTTCCAGGGGGCGGGAGCAGCGCAGTTCTTC.